This TCR beta chain was obtained from a study of Graves' ophthalmopathy and Graves' hyperthyroidism. This clonotype was seen repeatedly, ten times or more. The antigen remains unidentified. Transcripts of RNA were the source for amplifying TCR beta CDR3 regions. HTBI primers were used in a first-round RT-PCR, which preceded a second-round multiplex PCR. TCRdb recomputed calls from the multiplex PCR reads with MiXCR, one row per CDR3 protein. The sample includes about 200,000 distinct CDR3 sequences, 25% to 30% of them seen just once. Study results and limitations: Sensitivity of around 64% and specificity of approximately 73% were achieved by the model that predicted ophthalmopathy progression. Most thyroid-expanded clonotypes exceeding 0.001 frequency were also found in blood.

CDR1 and CDR2 from the germline V gene are MNHEY and SVGAGI. The CDR3 consists of 14 residues. V gave up 4 bases and J gave up 7 bases; unmatched junction bases: 5. The J gene is TRBJ2-7, the V gene TRBV6-5, with 12 bases fitting TRBD1. The source is a man between 45 and 60 years old with Graves' ophthalmopathy. Sequencing was carried out using peripheral blood. Here the CDR3 reads CASSSGQGAREQYF. Written as DNA, the CDR3 is TGTGCCAGCAGTTCGGGACAGGGGGCCCGGGAGCAGTACTTC.